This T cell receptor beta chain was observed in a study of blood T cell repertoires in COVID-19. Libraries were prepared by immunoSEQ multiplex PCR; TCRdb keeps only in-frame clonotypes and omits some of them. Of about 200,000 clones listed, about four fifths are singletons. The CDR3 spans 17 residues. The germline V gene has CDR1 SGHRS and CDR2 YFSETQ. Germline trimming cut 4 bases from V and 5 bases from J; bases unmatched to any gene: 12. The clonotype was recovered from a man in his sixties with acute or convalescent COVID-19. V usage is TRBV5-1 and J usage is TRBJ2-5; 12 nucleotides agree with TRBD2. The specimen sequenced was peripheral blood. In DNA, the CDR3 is TGCGCCAGCAGCCGGACCCTAGCGGGGGGGCCTTCGGAGACCCAGTACTTC. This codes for CASSRTLAGGPSETQYF.